This paragraph reports one T cell receptor beta chain. Recruitment covered about 26 US areas and drew participants whose ages spanned roughly 18 to 100 years. Trimming removed 4 bases at V and 0 bases at J, with 10 bases between. CDR1 is SGHDN and CDR2 is FVKESK in the germline V gene. The CDR3 spans 16 residues. This sample is drawn from a study of blood T cell repertoires in COVID-19. The wider study: The study drew acute and convalescent COVID-19 samples from the United States, Italy and Spain. In each case, the material was cDNA or gDNA derived from T cells, B-cell-depleted T cells, or PBMCs.

Using immunoSEQ multiplex PCR, the repertoire was profiled, and TCRdb retains in-frame clones only, with some absent. The table has about 220,000 clones, 88% seen once. The V gene is TRBV14, the J gene TRBJ2-6; tentatively, D is TRBD1 (5 bases). The origin of this receptor is a woman in her 30s who had recovered from COVID-19. Sequencing used PBMCs or T cells enriched from blood (not recorded which). The CDR3 DNA follows: TGTGCCAGCAGCCGAACAGGTGGCTCTGGGGCCAACGTCCTGACTTTC. The encoded protein is CASSRTGGSGANVLTF.